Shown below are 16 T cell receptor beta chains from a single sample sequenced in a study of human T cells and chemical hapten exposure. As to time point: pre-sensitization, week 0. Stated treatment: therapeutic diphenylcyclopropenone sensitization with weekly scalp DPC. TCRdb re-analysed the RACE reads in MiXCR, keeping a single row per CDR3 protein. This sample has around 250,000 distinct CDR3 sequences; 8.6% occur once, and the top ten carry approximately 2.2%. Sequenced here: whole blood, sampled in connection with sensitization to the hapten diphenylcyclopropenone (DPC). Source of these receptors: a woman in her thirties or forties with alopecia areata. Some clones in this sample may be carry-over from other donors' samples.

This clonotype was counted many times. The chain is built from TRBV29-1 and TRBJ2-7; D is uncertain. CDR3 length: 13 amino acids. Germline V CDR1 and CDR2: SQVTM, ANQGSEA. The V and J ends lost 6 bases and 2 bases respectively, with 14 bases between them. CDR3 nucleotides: TGCAGCGTCCTGACTGGGGAAACCTACGAGCAGTACTTC. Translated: CSVLTGETYEQYF.

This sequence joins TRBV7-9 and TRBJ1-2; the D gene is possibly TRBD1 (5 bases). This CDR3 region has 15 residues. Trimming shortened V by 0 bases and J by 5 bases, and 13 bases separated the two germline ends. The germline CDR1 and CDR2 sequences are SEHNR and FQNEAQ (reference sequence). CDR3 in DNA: TGTGCCAGCAGCTTAGCGGAGTTAAGGGGATATGGCTACACCTTC. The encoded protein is CASSLAELRGYGYTF.

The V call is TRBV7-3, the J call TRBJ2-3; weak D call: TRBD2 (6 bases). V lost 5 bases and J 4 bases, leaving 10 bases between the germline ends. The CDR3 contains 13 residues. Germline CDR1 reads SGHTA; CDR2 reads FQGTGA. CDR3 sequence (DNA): TGTGCCAGCAGCAGCCGCGGGGCAGATACGCAGTATTTT. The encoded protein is CASSSRGADTQYF.

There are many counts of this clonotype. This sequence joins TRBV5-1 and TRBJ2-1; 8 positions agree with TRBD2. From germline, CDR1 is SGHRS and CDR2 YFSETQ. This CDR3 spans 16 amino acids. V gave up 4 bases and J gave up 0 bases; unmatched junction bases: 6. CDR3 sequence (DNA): TGCGCCAGCAGCCCGGTCGCGGGGGGCTCCTACAATGAGCAGTTCTTC. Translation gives CASSPVAGGSYNEQFF.

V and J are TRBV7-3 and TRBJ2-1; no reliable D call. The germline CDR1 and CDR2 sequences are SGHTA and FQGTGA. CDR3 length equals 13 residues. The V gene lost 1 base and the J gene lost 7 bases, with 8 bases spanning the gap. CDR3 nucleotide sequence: TGTGCCAGCAGCTTAAGTTACGGGAATGAGCAGTTCTTC. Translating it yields CASSLSYGNEQFF.

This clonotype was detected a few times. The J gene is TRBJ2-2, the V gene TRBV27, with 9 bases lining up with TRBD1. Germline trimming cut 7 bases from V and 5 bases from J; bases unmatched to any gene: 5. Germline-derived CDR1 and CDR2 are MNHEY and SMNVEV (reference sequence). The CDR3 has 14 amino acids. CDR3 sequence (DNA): TGTGCCAGCAAGGGACAGGGTCAAACCGGGGAGCTGTTTTTT. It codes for CASKGQGQTGELFF.

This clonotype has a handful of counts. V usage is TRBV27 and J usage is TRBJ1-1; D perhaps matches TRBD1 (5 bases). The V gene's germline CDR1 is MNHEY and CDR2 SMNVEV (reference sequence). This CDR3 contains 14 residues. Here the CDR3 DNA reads TGTGCTTCCAAGGAGGGGAAGACGAACACTGAAGCTTTCTTT. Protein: CASKEGKTNTEAFF.

CDR3 nucleotide sequence: TGTGCCAGCAGCTTAGCCCCTGGGGCCCAGTACTTC. As protein: CASSLAPGAQYF. The genes are TRBV7-9 and TRBJ2-5; D unclear. Trimming removed 0 bases at V and 9 bases at J, with 8 bases between. The CDR3 runs to 12 residues. The germline V gene has CDR1 SEHNR and CDR2 FQNEAQ (reference sequence).

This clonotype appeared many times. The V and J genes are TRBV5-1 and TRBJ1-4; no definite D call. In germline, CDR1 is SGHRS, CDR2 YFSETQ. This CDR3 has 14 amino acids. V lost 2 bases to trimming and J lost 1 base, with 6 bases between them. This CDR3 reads CASSFGGTNEKLFF. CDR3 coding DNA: TGCGCCAGCAGCTTCGGCGGAACTAATGAAAAACTGTTTTTT. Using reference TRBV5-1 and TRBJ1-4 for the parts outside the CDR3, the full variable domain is KAGVTQTPRYLIKTRGQQVTLSCSPISGHRSVSWYQQTPGQGLQFLFEYFSETQRNKGNFPGRFSGRQFSNSRSEMNVSTLELGDSALYLCASSFGGTNEKLFFGSGTQLSVL.

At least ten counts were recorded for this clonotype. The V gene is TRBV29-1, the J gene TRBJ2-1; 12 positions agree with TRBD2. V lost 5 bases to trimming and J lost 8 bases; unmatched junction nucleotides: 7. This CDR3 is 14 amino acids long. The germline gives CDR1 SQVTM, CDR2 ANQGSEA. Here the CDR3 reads CSVHSGLAGHEQFF. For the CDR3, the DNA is TGCAGCGTTCATTCGGGACTAGCGGGCCATGAGCAGTTCTTC.

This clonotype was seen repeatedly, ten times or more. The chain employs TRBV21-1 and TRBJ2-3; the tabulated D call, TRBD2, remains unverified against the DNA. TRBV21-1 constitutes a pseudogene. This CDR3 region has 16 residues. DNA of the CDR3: TGTGCCAGCATCCGTCGGACTATGCGAAGCACAGATACGCAGTATTTT. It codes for CASIRRTMRSTDTQYF.

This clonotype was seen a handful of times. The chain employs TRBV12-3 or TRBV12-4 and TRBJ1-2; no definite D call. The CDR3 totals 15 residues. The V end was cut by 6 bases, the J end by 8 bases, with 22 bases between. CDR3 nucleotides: TGTGCCAGCAGCCGCGGTCGCGAGACCGCTTTAGGCTACACCTTC. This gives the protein CASSRGRETALGYTF.

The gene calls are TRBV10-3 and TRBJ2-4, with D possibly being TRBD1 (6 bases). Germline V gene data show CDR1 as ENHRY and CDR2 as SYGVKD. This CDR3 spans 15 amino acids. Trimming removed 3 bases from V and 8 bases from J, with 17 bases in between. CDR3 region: CAISEAAGDSYIQYF. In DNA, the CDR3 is TGTGCCATCAGTGAAGCTGCAGGGGATAGTTACATTCAGTACTTC.

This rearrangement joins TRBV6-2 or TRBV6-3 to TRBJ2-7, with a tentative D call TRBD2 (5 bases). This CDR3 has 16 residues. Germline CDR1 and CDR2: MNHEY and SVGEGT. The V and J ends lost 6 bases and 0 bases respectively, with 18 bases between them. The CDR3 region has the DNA TGTGCCAGCAGCTCACCCGGCGGGCCCATCTCCTACGAGCAGTACTTC. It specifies CASSSPGGPISYEQYF.

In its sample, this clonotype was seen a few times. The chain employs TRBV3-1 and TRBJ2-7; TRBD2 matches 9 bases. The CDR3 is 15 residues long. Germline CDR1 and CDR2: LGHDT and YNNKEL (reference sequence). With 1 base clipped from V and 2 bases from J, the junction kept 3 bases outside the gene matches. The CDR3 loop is CASSQGTSVTYEQYF. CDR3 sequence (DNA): TGTGCCAGCAGCCAAGGGACTAGCGTCACCTACGAGCAGTACTTC.

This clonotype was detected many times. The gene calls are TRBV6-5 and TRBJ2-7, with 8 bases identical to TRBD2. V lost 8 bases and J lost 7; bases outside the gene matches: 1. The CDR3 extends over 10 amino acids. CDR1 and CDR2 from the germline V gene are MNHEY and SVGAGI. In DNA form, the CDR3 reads TGTGCCAGCCCGGGGGGGGAGCAGTACTTC. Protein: CASPGGEQYF.